Shown below are 9 T cell receptor beta chains from a single sample sequenced in a study of blood T cell repertoires in COVID-19. Assay used: immunoSEQ multiplex PCR; TCRdb lists only in-frame clones, some missing. Of hundreds of thousands of clones listed, 85% to 90% are singletons. What was sequenced was peripheral blood. These receptors were taken from a woman in her forties with COVID-19, enrolled during active disease.

This sequence joins TRBV5-4 and TRBJ1-1; 10 bases line up with TRBD1. Germline V gene data show CDR1 as SGHNT and CDR2 as YYREEE (reference sequence). The CDR3 runs 17 residues. Trimming cost V 4 bases and J 4 bases; bases outside gene matches: 13. The CDR3 sequence is CASSLKPGQGPSTEAFF. CDR3 DNA: TGTGCCAGCAGCCTTAAACCGGGACAGGGGCCTTCCACTGAAGCTTTCTTT.

The V call is TRBV20-1, the J call TRBJ1-1; tentative D call: TRBD1 (5 bases). From germline, CDR1 is DFQATT and CDR2 SNEGSKA (reference sequence). V was shortened by 5 bases and J by 5 bases, with 9 bases between the two germline ends. The CDR3 contains 11 residues. The chain's CDR3 is CSASGWTEAFF. CDR3 sequence (DNA): TGCAGTGCTTCAGGGTGGACTGAAGCTTTCTTT.

This clone has only one observation. The V and J genes are TRBV7-6 and TRBJ1-3, with D perhaps TRBD1 (5 bases). V was shortened by 2 bases and J by 0 bases, with 17 bases between the two germline ends. This CDR3 has 18 residues. The germline gives CDR1 SGHVS, CDR2 FNYEAQ. Here the CDR3 DNA reads TGTGCCAGCAGCTTATTCGGGGGAGGGCCTGACTCTGGAAACACCATATATTTT. This gives the protein CASSLFGGGPDSGNTIYF.

This chain links TRBV28 with TRBJ1-1; D not certain. The CDR3 has 15 amino acids. Germline values: CDR1 MDHEN, CDR2 SYDVKM. The V and J ends lost 5 bases and 4 bases respectively, with 17 bases between them. CDR3 amino acids: CASSRYGVEGTEAFF. The CDR3 DNA reads as TGTGCCAGCAGTCGTTACGGGGTCGAAGGCACTGAAGCTTTCTTT. Variable domain in full (rest from reference TRBV28 and TRBJ1-1): DVKVTQSSRYLVKRTGEKVFLECVQDMDHENMFWYRQDPGLGLRLIYFSYDVKMKEKGDIPEGYSVSREKKERFSLILESASTNQTSMYLCASSRYGVEGTEAFFGQGTRLTVV.

This chain links TRBV29-1 with TRBJ2-7, with TRBD1 matching over 8 bases. The germline gives CDR1 SQVTM, CDR2 ANQGSEA. With V trimmed by 4 bases and J by 3 bases, 5 bases remained unmatched. The CDR3 is 13 amino acids. In DNA, the CDR3 is TGCAGCGTTGTTACAGGGGGTATCTACGAGCAGTACTTC. Its protein product is CSVVTGGIYEQYF.

This chain connects TRBV18 to TRBJ1-3; 8 bases line up with TRBD1. V gave up 3 bases and J gave up 4 bases; unmatched junction bases: 2. Germline-derived CDR1 and CDR2 are KGHSH and LQKENI. This CDR3 has 14 amino acids. The CDR3 reads CASSPRTGGNTIYF. The CDR3 DNA sequence: TGTGCCAGCTCACCTCGGACAGGGGGAAACACCATATATTTT.

The genes are TRBV27 and TRBJ1-5; a possible D gene is TRBD1 (6 bases). V shed 6 bases and J shed 3 bases, with 18 bases lying between them. The CDR3 is 16 amino acids. The V gene's germline CDR1 is MNHEY and CDR2 SMNVEV (reference sequence). The CDR3 loop reads CASRRSGGQNNQPQHF. Written as DNA, the CDR3 is TGTGCCAGCAGGAGGTCGGGGGGCCAGAACAATCAGCCCCAGCATTTT.

This sequence joins TRBV29-1 and TRBJ2-1; D gene unclear. This CDR3 has 12 residues. Germline V gene lookup returns CDR1 SQVTM and CDR2 ANQGSEA. V was trimmed by 3 bases and J by 7 bases, leaving 10 bases between them. CDR3: CSVDEFGNEQFF. CDR3 DNA sequence: TGCAGCGTTGATGAGTTCGGGAATGAGCAGTTCTTC.

This clone occurred once. The rearrangement joins TRBV10-2 to TRBJ1-3, with 10 bases that match TRBD1. Germline assignment: CDR1 WSHSY and CDR2 SAAADI. V lost 6 bases, J lost 2 bases, and 4 bases stayed unmatched. The CDR3 consists of 15 residues. CDR3 residues: CASRSGTGAGNTIYF. CDR3 sequence (DNA): TGCGCCAGCAGATCCGGGACAGGGGCTGGAAACACCATATATTTT.